This T cell receptor beta chain was sequenced in a study of regulatory T cells in long-lasting Graves disease. This CDR3 is built from 14 residues. CDR1 is SNHLY, CDR2 FYNNEI, per germline. Deletions cut 3 bases from V and 4 bases from J, with 12 bases between. There are many counts of this clonotype. In building TCR beta libraries, iRepertoire HTBI primers were used together with Arm-PCR of CDR3 regions. Each CDR3 protein gets one entry after TCRdb re-called the multiplex PCR reads with MiXCR. The profile covers roughly 300,000 distinct CDR3 sequences, with around 20% appearing a single time and about 61% taken by the ten largest. The time point denotes: persistent/refractory GD, antithyroid drugs over 5 years with positive TRAb. PBMC-extracted RNA yielded the TCR library.

The sequence was obtained from a female donor with Graves disease. This sequence joins TRBV2 and TRBJ1-2, with D perhaps matching TRBD1 (5 bases). Sequenced here: peripheral blood mononuclear cells (PBMCs), sampled when the disease was refractory, from a patient treated with antithyroid drugs. In DNA form, the CDR3 reads TGTGCCAGCAGTGAGGACAAATCCGTCTATGGCTACACCTTC. Residues: CASSEDKSVYGYTF.